Below are 24 T cell receptor beta chains sequenced from a single sample in a study of CDR3 diversity in severe acne. TCRdb redid the calling of the PCR reads with MiXCR, one entry per CDR3 protein. Seen here are almost 85,000 distinct CDR3 sequences, around 49% observed once, and the top ten hold roughly an eighth. Input material: blood. The receptors derive from a male donor in good health, without acne.

The J gene is TRBJ1-2, the V gene TRBV20-1, with 9 bases that match TRBD1. The CDR3 sequence is 15 residues long. J gave up 4 bases and V 4 bases, and 10 bases lay outside the gene matches. Germline values: CDR1 DFQATT, CDR2 SNEGSKA (reference sequence). The CDR3 sequence: CSATSGQGLGYGYTF. In DNA form, the CDR3 reads TGCAGTGCTACATCGGGACAGGGTCTGGGCTATGGCTACACCTTC.

The chain links TRBV25-1 to TRBJ2-7, with a weak D call TRBD1 (6 bases). V was trimmed by 4 bases and J by 2 bases, leaving 12 bases between them. The CDR3 loop spans 14 amino acids. CDR1 MGHDK and CDR2 SYGVNS come from the germline V gene. This chain's CDR3 is CASSAPQGTYEQYF. As DNA, the CDR3 is TGTGCCAGCAGTGCACCTCAGGGGACCTACGAGCAGTACTTC.

The table lists this clonotype with a few counts. This rearrangement joins TRBV5-1 to TRBJ2-7; D gene ambiguous. Germline CDR1 and CDR2: SGHRS and YFSETQ. The CDR3 has 14 residues. The germline V and J ends were trimmed by 4 bases and 5 bases, with 16 bases remaining between them. In DNA, the CDR3 is TGCGCCAGCAGCGCCCCTATGAGGTCCGACGAGCAGTACTTC. Residues: CASSAPMRSDEQYF.

The V call is TRBV20-1, the J call TRBJ2-1, with D perhaps matching TRBD2 (7 bases). Germline CDR1 is DFQATT and CDR2 is SNEGSKA (reference sequence). The CDR3 runs to 14 residues. Trimming cost V 0 bases and J 2 bases, with 8 bases left between them. In DNA, the CDR3 is TGCAGTGCTAGAGAAGGGGGGGCCTACAATGAGCAGTTCTTC. As protein: CSAREGGAYNEQFF.

The V call is TRBV4-2, the J call TRBJ1-3; D is ambiguous. The V end lost 2 bases, the J end lost 8 bases, and 10 bases lay between the germline ends. The CDR3 consists of 13 residues. The germline V gene encodes CDR1 LGHNA and CDR2 YNFKEQ. CDR3 DNA: TGTGCCAGCAGCCAAACCGGGCCGGACACCATATATTTT. Protein product: CASSQTGPDTIYF.

In this sample, this clonotype turned up a few times. The chain joins TRBV29-1 to TRBJ2-5; either TRBD1 or TRBD2 may fit D (5 bases each). The CDR3 length is 15 residues. CDR1 and CDR2 (germline): SQVTM, ANQGSEA. V was clipped by 0 bases and J by 1 base, with 12 bases between them. The CDR3 region has the DNA TGCAGCGTTGAAGATCTAGCCACAGGCCAAGAGACCCAGTACTTC. Translating it yields CSVEDLATGQETQYF.

This clonotype was found many times. The V gene is TRBV10-3, the J gene TRBJ1-4; D perhaps matches TRBD1 (5 bases). The CDR3 has 12 residues. CDR1 is ENHRY, CDR2 SYGVKD, per germline. The V and J ends lost 6 bases and 5 bases respectively, with 7 bases between them. The CDR3 loop is CAISGGNEKLFF. CDR3 coding DNA: TGTGCCATCAGCGGGGGAAATGAAAAACTGTTTTTT.

Worth noting for this clonotype: One end of the junction varies from germline; a read error may be responsible. This rearrangement joins TRBV2 to TRBJ2-5; the match to TRBD1 covers 7 bases. The CDR3 consists of 13 residues. In germline, CDR1 is SNHLY, CDR2 FYNNEI. The CDR3 loop is CASSPRVHRGDLF. Here the CDR3 DNA reads TGTGCCAGCAGTCCCCGGGTCCACAGGGGTGATCTGTTC.

This clonotype was counted at least ten times. The J gene is TRBJ2-5, the V gene TRBV18, with 11 bases lining up with TRBD2. The germline CDR1 and CDR2 sequences are KGHSH and LQKENI. The ends lost 6 bases at V and 1 base at J; junction bases unmatched: 4. This CDR3 has 15 amino acids. CDR3 bases: TGTGCCAGCTCGCCTAGCGGGGGGAGCCAAGAGACCCAGTACTTC. Amino acids: CASSPSGGSQETQYF.

The chain employs TRBV25-1 and TRBJ1-5; possible D gene TRBD1, 5 bases. Trimming removed 5 bases from V and 4 bases from J, with 12 bases in between. Germline V gene lookup returns CDR1 MGHDK and CDR2 SYGVNS. The CDR3 totals 14 residues. CDR3 sequence (DNA): TGTGCCAGCAGTTTGATTAGGGGAAATCAGCCCCAGCATTTT. Translating it yields CASSLIRGNQPQHF.

Notes on this clonotype: The junction differs from germline at one of its ends, possibly a read error. The chain carries TRBV4-1 and TRBJ2-7; D may be TRBD1 (7 bases). Germline V CDR1 and CDR2: MGHRA, YSYEKL. The CDR3 covers 17 residues. CDR3 protein: CASSQGCDGTETSERYF. CDR3 in DNA: TGCGCCAGCAGCCAAGGGTGTGACGGGACAGAGACTAGTGAGCGGTACTTC.

The CDR3 DNA reads TGTGCCAGTAGGAGGACAGGGGATGGTGGTCAGCCCCAGCATTTT. Its protein product is CASRRTGDGGQPQHF. The chain carries TRBV19 and TRBJ1-5; TRBD1 matches 9 bases. The CDR3 sequence is 15 residues long. The V and J ends lost 6 bases and 6 bases, in that order; junction bases with no gene match: 9. Germline loops: CDR1 LNHDA, CDR2 SQIVND (reference sequence).

This clonotype has just a few counts. The chain combines TRBV5-1 with TRBJ1-1; D is uncertain. This CDR3 contains 14 residues. V lost 0 bases and J 2 bases, leaving 8 bases between the germline ends. Germline V gene sequence: CDR1 SGHRS, CDR2 YFSETQ. Here the CDR3 reads CASSLVLPNTEAFF. DNA for the CDR3: TGCGCCAGCAGCTTGGTGCTCCCTAACACTGAAGCTTTCTTT.

A remark on this clonotype: The conserved closing phenylalanine or tryptophan is absent in this CDR3, likely reflecting a read error. The limits of the CDR3 on the DNA are not certain, so only TCRdb's listed CDR3 is given. The rearrangement links TRBV7-2 to TRBJ2-5; the table calls TRBD1, which could not be checked here. Per the germline V gene, CDR1 is SGHTA and CDR2 is FQGNSA. The CDR3 length equals 17 residues, ends included. CDR3 protein: CASTGQGPLNYGYTFGS.

This clonotype was observed a handful of times. The V call is TRBV6-2 or TRBV6-3, the J call TRBJ2-7; the match to TRBD2 covers 12 bases. The CDR3 loop spans 13 amino acids. V lost 6 bases and J lost 4; bases outside the gene matches: 1. From germline, CDR1 is MNHEY and CDR2 SVGEGT. CDR3 DNA sequence: TGTGCCAGCAGGCTAGCGGGGGGGTACGAGCAGTACTTC. Translated, it gives CASRLAGGYEQYF.

This clonotype appeared a few times. This chain uses TRBV20-1 with TRBJ2-3; 8 bases align to TRBD1. This CDR3 has 14 residues. V shed 2 bases, J shed 3 bases, and the junction held 4 bases outside the gene matches. Per germline, CDR1 DFQATT and CDR2 SNEGSKA (reference sequence). The DNA of the CDR3 is TGCAGTGCTAGAAAGACAGGGGTAACAGATACGCAGTATTTT. It encodes CSARKTGVTDTQYF.

This rearrangement joins TRBV25-1 to TRBJ1-5; the D gene is possibly TRBD1 (5 bases). V lost 5 bases, J lost 7 bases, and 15 bases lay in between. Germline lookup yields CDR1 MGHDK and CDR2 SYGVNS. The CDR3 sequence is 14 residues long. CDR3 DNA sequence: TGTGCCAGCAGTTTAGTTCAGGGAAGGCAGCCCCAGCATTTT. Encoded protein: CASSLVQGRQPQHF.

J is TRBJ1-3 and V is TRBV5-1, with TRBD1 matching over 9 bases. Germline V gives CDR1 SGHRS, CDR2 YFSETQ. Trimming removed 0 bases from V and 1 base from J; junction bases left unmatched: 5. This CDR3 has 17 residues. For the CDR3, the DNA is TGCGCCAGCAGCTTGGAACAGGGGGCGCGATCTGGAAACACCATATATTTT. Amino acid sequence: CASSLEQGARSGNTIYF.

The sample holds one count of this clonotype. A junction end diverges from the germline sequence, so it may reflect a read error. The chain links TRBV27 to TRBJ2-2, with 7 bases fitting TRBD2. The CDR3 is made up of 17 amino acids. Germline V CDR1 and CDR2: MNHEY, SMNVEV (reference sequence). CDR3 in amino acids: CAGRPGGVLVHTGELFF. The CDR3 DNA reads as TGTGCCGGCAGACCTGGGGGGGTTCTAGTTCACACCGGGGAGCTGTTTTTC.

In its sample, this clonotype was seen many times. This sequence joins TRBV19 and TRBJ1-1, with D unresolved. Germline CDR1 LNHDA, CDR2 SQIVND (reference sequence). V lost 1 base to trimming and J lost 1 base, with 7 bases between them. CDR3 length: 14 amino acids. The CDR3 nucleotides are TGTGCCAGTAGTATAGGACAACAGAACACTGAAGCTTTCTTT. This codes for CASSIGQQNTEAFF.

This chain joins TRBV7-9 and TRBJ2-7, with a possible D match to TRBD2 (6 bases). The CDR3 has 14 residues. V was pared by 5 bases and J by 7 bases, with 18 bases between. CDR1 is SEHNR and CDR2 is FQNEAQ in the germline V gene (reference sequence). The CDR3 reads CASSPTRDAHEQYF. The CDR3 DNA is TGTGCCAGCAGCCCGACTAGGGACGCCCATGAGCAGTACTTC. The whole variable domain, remainder taken from reference TRBV7-9 and TRBJ2-7, is DTGVSQNPRHKITKRGQNVTFRCDPISEHNRLYWYRQTLGQGPEFLTYFQNEAQLEKSRLLSDRFSAERPKGSFSTLEIQRTEQGDSAMYLCASSPTRDAHEQYFGPGTRLTVT.

The chain is built from TRBV10-2 and TRBJ2-3; D is unclear. CDR3 length equals 13 residues. CDR1 is WSHSY and CDR2 is SAAADI in the germline V gene. V was cut by 7 bases and J by 6 bases, with 14 bases left in between. The CDR3 protein is CASNNFPGDTQYF. CDR3 DNA sequence: TGCGCCAGCAATAACTTCCCCGGGGATACGCAGTATTTT.

This chain links TRBV20-1 with TRBJ1-1, with a possible D match to TRBD1 (5 bases). The CDR3 covers 15 residues. V was cut by 0 bases and J by 1 base, with 12 bases left in between. Germline V gene sequence: CDR1 DFQATT, CDR2 SNEGSKA (reference sequence). CDR3 region: CSARDYEGWNTEAFF. As DNA, the CDR3 is TGCAGTGCTAGAGATTACGAGGGGTGGAACACTGAAGCTTTCTTT.

This chain links TRBV20-1 with TRBJ1-2, with 8 bases fitting TRBD1. CDR1 is DFQATT, CDR2 SNEGSKA, per germline (reference sequence). This CDR3 region has 16 residues. CDR3: CSTSERTGNFNYGYTF. Here the CDR3 DNA reads TGCAGCACCAGTGAAAGGACAGGGAATTTCAACTATGGCTACACCTTC.